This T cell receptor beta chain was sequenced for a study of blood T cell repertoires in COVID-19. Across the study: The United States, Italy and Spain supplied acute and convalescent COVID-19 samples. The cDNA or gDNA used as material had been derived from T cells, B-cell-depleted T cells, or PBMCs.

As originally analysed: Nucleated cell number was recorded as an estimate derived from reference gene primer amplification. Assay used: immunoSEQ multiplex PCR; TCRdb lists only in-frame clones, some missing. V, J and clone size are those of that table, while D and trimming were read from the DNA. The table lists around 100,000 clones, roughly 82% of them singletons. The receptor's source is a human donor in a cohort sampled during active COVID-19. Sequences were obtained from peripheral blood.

The CDR3 nucleotides read TGTGCCAGCAGCGGTATCAGGGGCCCTTCCTCCTACGAGCAGTACTTC. Encoded protein: CASSGIRGPSSYEQYF. The genes are TRBV11-2 and TRBJ2-7; D may be TRBD1 (6 bases). CDR1 is SGHAT, CDR2 FQNNGV, per germline. The CDR3 is 16 amino acids. Trimming pared 5 bases from V and 0 bases from J, leaving 17 bases between.